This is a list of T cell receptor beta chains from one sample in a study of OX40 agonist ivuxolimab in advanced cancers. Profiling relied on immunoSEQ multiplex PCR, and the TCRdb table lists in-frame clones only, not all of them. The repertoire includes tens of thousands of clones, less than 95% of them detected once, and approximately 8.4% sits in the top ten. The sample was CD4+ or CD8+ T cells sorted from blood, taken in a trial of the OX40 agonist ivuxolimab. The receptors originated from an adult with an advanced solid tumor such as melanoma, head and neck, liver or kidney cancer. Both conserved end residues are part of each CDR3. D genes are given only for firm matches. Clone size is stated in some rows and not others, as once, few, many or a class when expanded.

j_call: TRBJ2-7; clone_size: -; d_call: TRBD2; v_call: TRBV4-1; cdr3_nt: TGCGCCAGCAGCCAGGAGACCTACAGCGGGAGAGGCTACGAGCAGTACTTC; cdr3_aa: CASSQETYSGRGYEQYF
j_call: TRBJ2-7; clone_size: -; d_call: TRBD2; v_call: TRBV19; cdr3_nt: TGTGCCAGTAGTATAGCAGCGGGAGGGGACTACGAGCAGTACTTC; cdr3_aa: CASSIAAGGDYEQYF
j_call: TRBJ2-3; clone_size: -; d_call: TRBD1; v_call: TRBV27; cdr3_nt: TGTGCCAGCAGTGGGACAGGGCCCCCGGATACGCAGTATTTT; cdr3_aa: CASSGTGPPDTQYF
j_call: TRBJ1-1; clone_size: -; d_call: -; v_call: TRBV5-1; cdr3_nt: TGCGCCAGCAGCTTGGCCCCATCGACAGACAGGAACACTGAAGCTTTCTTT; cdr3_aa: CASSLAPSTDRNTEAFF
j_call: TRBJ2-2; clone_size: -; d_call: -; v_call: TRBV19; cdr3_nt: TGTGCCAGTAGTTTCCGGCAGGGTTTAACCGGGGAGCTGTTTTTT; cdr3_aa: CASSFRQGLTGELFF
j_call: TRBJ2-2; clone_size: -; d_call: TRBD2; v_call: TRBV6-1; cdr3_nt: TGTGCCAGCAGTGAGGGACTAGCGGGAGGGCCGAACACCGGGGAGCTGTTTTTT; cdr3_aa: CASSEGLAGGPNTGELFF
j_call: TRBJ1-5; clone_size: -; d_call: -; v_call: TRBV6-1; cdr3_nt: TGTGCCAGCAGTGGTGACGGGTACAATCAGCCCCAGCATTTT; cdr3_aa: CASSGDGYNQPQHF
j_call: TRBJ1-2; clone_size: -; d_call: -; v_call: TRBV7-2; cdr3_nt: TGTGCCAGCAGCTACGGGGGACCAGGGGACTATGGCTACACCTTC; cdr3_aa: CASSYGGPGDYGYTF
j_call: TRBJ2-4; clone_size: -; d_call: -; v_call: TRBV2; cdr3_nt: TGTGCCAGCAGCCCTAATCAGGGACAACCAAACATTCAGTACTTC; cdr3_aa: CASSPNQGQPNIQYF
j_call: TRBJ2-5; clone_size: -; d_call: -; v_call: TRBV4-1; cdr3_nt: TGCGCCAGCAGCCAAGAAGATGCCGTGGAGACCCAGTACTTC; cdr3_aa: CASSQEDAVETQYF
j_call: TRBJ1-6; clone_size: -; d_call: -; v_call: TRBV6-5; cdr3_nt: TGTGCCAGCAGTTCGGACACAGGGAATCCACCCCTCCACTTT; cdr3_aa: CASSSDTGNPPLHF
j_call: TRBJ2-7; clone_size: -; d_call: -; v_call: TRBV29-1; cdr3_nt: TGCAGCGTTGCAACTTGGAGACAGCGCTCCTACGAGCAGTACTTC; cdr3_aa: CSVATWRQRSYEQYF
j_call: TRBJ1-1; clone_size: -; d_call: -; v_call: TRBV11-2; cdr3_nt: TGTGCCAGCAGCTTTGACAACACTGAAGCTTTCTTT; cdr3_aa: CASSFDNTEAFF
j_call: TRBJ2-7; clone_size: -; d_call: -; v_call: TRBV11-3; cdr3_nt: TGTGCCAGCAGCTTATATCGCGGGACTTCTTACGAGCAGTACTTC; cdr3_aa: CASSLYRGTSYEQYF
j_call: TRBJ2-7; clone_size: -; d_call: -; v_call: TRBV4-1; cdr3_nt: TGCGCCAGCAGCCAAGAACAGACTCCCTCCTACGAGCAGTACTTC; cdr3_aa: CASSQEQTPSYEQYF
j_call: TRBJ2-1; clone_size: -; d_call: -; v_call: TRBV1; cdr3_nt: TGCACCAGCAGTCGACTAGCGGGAATGAATGAGCAGTTCTTC; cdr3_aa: CTSSRLAGMNEQFF
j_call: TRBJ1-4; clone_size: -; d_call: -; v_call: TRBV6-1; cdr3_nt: TGTGCCAGCAGTACAAGCGGACAGCTGTTTTTT; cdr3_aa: CASSTSGQLFF
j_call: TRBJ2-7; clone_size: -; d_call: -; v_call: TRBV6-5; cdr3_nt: TGTGCCAGCATCTCCGGGGAGGCCGGCTCCTACGAGCAGTACTTC; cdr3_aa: CASISGEAGSYEQYF
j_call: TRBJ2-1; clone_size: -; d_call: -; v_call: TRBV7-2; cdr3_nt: TGTGCCAGCAGCTTAGGATTCCAATCCTACAATGAGCAGTTCTTC; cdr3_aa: CASSLGFQSYNEQFF
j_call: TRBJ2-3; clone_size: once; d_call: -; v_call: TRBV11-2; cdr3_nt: TGTGCCAGCAGCTTAGTTGGGGTCCCAGATACGCAGTATTTT; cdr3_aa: CASSLVGVPDTQYF
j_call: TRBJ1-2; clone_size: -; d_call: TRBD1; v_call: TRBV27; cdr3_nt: TGTGCCAGCAGTCCTTGGGACAGAACTAACTATGGCTACACCTTC; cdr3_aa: CASSPWDRTNYGYTF
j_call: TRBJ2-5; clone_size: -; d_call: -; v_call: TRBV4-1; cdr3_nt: TGCGCCAGCAGTGTGTGGGGGGAGACCCAGTACTTC; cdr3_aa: CASSVWGETQYF
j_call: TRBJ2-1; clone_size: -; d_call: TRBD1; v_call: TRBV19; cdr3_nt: TGTGCCAGTAGTATAGGGCCCCCAGGACAGGGTGAGCAGTTCTTC; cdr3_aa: CASSIGPPGQGEQFF
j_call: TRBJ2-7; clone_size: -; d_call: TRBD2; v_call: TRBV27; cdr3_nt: TGTGCCAGCAGTTGGGGACTAGCGGGAGGCCATCCTTACGAGCAGTACTTC; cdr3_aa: CASSWGLAGGHPYEQYF
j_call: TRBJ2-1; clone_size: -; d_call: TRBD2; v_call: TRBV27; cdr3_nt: TGTGCCAGCAGTTTTACGGGGGAACTAGCGGGCAATGAGCAGTTCTTC; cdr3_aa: CASSFTGELAGNEQFF
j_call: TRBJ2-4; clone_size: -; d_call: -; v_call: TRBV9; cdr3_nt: TGTGCCAGCAGCGGCCGAGGTAGCCAAAACATTCAGTACTTC; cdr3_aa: CASSGRGSQNIQYF
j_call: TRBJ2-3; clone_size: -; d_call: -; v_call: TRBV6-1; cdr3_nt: TGTGCCATTCGACAGCCTACAGATACGCAGTATTTT; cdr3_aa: CAIRQPTDTQYF
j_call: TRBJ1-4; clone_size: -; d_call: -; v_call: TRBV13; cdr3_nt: TGTGCCAGCAACCCCGGGGGACCCGCTAATGAAAAACTGTTTTTT; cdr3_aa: CASNPGGPANEKLFF
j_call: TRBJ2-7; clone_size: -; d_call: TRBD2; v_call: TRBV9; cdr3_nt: TGTGCCAGCAGCGTAGGGGGACTAGCGGGAGACGAGCAGTACTTC; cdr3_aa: CASSVGGLAGDEQYF
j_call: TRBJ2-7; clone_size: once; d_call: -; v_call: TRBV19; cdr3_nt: TGTGCCAGTAGTATCGGAGCTGCCTACGAGCAGTACTTC; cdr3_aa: CASSIGAAYEQYF
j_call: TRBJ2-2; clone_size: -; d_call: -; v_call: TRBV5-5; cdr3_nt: TGTGCCAGCAGCTACCGTCCCCTTGGGGAGTTCAAGAACACCGGGGAGCTGTTTTTT; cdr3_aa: CASSYRPLGEFKNTGELFF
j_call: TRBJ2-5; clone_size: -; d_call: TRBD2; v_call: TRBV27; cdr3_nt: TGTGCCAGCAGTTTATATTCGCCGGGACTAGCGGGTCGGGGTGTAGAGACCCAGTACTTC; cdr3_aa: CASSLYSPGLAGRGVETQYF
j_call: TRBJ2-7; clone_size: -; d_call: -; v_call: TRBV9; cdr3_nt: TGTGCCAGCAGCGTCTCTTACAGGGACCTACGATTC; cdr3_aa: CASSVSYRDLRF
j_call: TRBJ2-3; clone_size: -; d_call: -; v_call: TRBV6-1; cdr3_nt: TGTGCCAGCAGTGAGGGGGTGATGTGTGATACGCAGTATTTT; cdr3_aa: CASSEGVMCDTQYF
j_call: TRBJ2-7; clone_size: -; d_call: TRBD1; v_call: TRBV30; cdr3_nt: TGTGCCTGGAGTGTGGGGACAGGGACCTACGAGCAGTACTTC; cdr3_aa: CAWSVGTGTYEQYF
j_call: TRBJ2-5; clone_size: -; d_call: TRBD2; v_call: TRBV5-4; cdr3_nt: TGTGCCAGCAGCTTGGGGACTGGGACTAGCGGGAGATTAGTGTCCCAGTACTTC; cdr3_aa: CASSLGTGTSGRLVSQYF
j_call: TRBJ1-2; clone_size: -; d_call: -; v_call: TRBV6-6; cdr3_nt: TGTGCCAGCAGTTACGGGGTCTATGGCTACACCTTC; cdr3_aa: CASSYGVYGYTF
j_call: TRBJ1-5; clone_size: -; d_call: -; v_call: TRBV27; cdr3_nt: TGTGCCAGCAGTTCCCCCGGTGGCAATCAGCCCCAGCATTTT; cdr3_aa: CASSSPGGNQPQHF
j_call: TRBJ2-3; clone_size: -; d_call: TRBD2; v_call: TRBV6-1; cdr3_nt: TGTGCCAGCGGGCGGGGGAGGGCCCGCACAGATACGCAGTATTTT; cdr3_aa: CASGRGRARTDTQYF
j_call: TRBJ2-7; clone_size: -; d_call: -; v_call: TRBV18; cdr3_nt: TGTGCCAGCTCACCAGGGAACGGGGAGCAGTACTTC; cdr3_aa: CASSPGNGEQYF
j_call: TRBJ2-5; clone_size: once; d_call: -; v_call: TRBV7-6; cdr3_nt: TGTGCCAGCAGCATCGGGCCCCCTGGGCCCCAAGAGACCCAGTACTTC; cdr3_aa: CASSIGPPGPQETQYF
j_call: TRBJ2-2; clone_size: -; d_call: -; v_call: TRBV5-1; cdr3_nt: TGCGCCAGCACCCATCCGATAAATGGCGGGGAGCTGTTTTTT; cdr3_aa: CASTHPINGGELFF
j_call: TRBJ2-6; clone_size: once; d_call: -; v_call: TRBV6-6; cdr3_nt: TGTGCCAGCACCTTGGGCTCTGGGGCCAACGTCCTGACTTTC; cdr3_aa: CASTLGSGANVLTF
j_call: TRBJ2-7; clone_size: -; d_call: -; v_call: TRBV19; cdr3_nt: TGTGCCAGTAGTATAGCGACAGTTGCCTACGAGCAGTACTTC; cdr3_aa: CASSIATVAYEQYF
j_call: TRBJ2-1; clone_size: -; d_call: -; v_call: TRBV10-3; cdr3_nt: TGTGCCATCAGTGTCTCAGCAAATGAGCAGTTCTTC; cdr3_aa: CAISVSANEQFF
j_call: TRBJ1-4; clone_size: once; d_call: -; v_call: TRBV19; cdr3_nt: TGTGCCAGTAGACCCCCCCCCGCGGGACCTAATGAAAAACTGTTTTTT; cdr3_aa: CASRPPPAGPNEKLFF
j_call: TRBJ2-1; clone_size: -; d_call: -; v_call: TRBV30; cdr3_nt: TGTGCCTGGAGTGTACGAGAGCAGTTCTTC; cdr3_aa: CAWSVREQFF
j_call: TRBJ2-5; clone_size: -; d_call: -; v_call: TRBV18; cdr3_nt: TGTGCCAGCTCCACCGGGGGAGAGACCCAGTACTTC; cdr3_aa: CASSTGGETQYF
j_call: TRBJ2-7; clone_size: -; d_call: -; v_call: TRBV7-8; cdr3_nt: TGTGCCAGCAGCCCCCGGGACACTTTTTACGAGCAGTACTTC; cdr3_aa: CASSPRDTFYEQYF
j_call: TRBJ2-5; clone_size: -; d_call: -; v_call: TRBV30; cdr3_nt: TGTGCCTGGATCCTAAAGGACCGGTTTCTAGAGACCCAGTACTTC; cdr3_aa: CAWILKDRFLETQYF
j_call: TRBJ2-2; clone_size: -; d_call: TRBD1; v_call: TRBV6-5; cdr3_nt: TGTGCCAGCAGGCCGGGACAGGGGCGCCTCGGGGAGCTGTTTTTT; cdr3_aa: CASRPGQGRLGELFF
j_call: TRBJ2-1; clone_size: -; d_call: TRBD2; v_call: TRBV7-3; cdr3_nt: TGTGCCAGCAGCTTGGGACTAGCGGGCAATGAGCAGTTCTTC; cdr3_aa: CASSLGLAGNEQFF
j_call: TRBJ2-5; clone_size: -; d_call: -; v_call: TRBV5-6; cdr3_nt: TGTGCCAGCAGCTTGGCCGGGGTGTCACCCTACCAAGAGACCCAGTACTTC; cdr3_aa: CASSLAGVSPYQETQYF
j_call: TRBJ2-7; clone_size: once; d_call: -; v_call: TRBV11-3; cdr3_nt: TGTGCCAGCAGCTTGGACTCATACGAGCAGTACTTC; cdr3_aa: CASSLDSYEQYF
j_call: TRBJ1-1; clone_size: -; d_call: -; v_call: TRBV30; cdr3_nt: TGTGCCTGGAGTATAGTTAACACTGAAGCTTTCTTT; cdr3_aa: CAWSIVNTEAFF
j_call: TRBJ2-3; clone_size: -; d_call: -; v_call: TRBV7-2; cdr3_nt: TGTGCCAGCAGCCAAGGCCCCACAGATACGCAGTATTTT; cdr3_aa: CASSQGPTDTQYF
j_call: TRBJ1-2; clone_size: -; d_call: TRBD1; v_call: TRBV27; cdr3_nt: TGTGCCAGCATGGGGACAGACTATGGCTACACCTTC; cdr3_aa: CASMGTDYGYTF